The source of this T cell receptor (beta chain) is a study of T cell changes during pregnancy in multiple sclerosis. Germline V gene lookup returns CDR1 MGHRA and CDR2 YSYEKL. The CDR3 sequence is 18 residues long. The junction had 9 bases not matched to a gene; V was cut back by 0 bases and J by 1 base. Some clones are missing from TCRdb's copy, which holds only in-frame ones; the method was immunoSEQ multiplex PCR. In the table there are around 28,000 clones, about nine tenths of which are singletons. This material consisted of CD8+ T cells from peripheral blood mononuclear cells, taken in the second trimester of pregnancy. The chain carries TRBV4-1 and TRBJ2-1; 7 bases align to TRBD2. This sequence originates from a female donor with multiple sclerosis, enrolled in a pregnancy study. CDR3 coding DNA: TGCGCCAGCAGCCAAGAGGGGACGACTAGCTGGTCCTACAATGAGCAGTTCTTC. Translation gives CASSQEGTTSWSYNEQFF.